A single TCR beta chain is shown here with its context. Its antigen is unknown. No clone much larger than this one lies a single base away; base qualities are absent. V lost 1 base and J lost 4 bases, and the count of bases not matched to a germline gene is 7. CDR1 and CDR2 (SGHNT, YENEEA) derive from the germline V gene. The CDR3 starts with the cysteine, ends with the phenylalanine, and has 16 residues. The entry retains the CDR3 DNA only, 48 bases that are in frame from base 1. The sample originates from a study of beta chain features in type 1 diabetes (dated by TCRdb to between 2017 and 2018). Describing the broader study: No differences in mean age, gender distribution, total cell number or subset yield were found between patients and healthy donors. Across all samples, 90 million to 130 million sorted cells were examined, and cell number per subset correlated strongly with RNA yield. The study compared TCRB repertoires of sorted circulating CD4+ T cell subsets between recently diagnosed type 1 diabetes patients and matched healthy donors. Naive and central memory subsets were obtained from all 30 or so donors, but regulatory and stem cell-like memory subsets were isolated from only 8 patients and about 8 healthy donors. Beyond this particular receptor, the publication reports: Because the HLA sub-analyses included only small numbers of individuals, any influence of HLA type on TCRB rearrangement was left unresolved. In all four CD4+ subsets, TCRB CDR3 length was moderately but significantly shorter in type 1 diabetes patients. Because cDNA was sequenced instead of genomic DNA, highly expressing activated cells could be over-represented, though the groups showed no difference in activation or CD3 levels. Naive, central memory and regulatory TCRB repertoires appeared to be more similar among patients than among healthy donors. PCR might favor shorter templates, but patient and control samples were amplified and corrected together, so any skew would affect both groups equally. At VDJ recombination sites, type 1 diabetes patients had fewer insertions and more deleted nucleotides, which implies abnormalities in thymic rearrangement.

The entire amount of isolated RNA was reverse transcribed using the High Capacity cDNA Reverse Transcription Kit, so the sequenced TCRB transcripts were expressed ones. Deep immunoSEQ sequencing was performed on naive, central memory and regulatory T cell samples, with an average of about 4 million total reads per sample. After sorted cells were lysed in RLT buffer, RNA was extracted with DNase-treated RNeasy Micro or Mini kits, with the choice depending on cell number. To prevent cross-contamination, every cell subset was processed on its own, while patient and healthy donor samples were processed together. The immunoSEQ multiplex PCR was used to amplify TCRB sequences from cDNA, generating 87-bp fragments that spanned the CDR3 region. Sequencing of the amplicons was done on the Illumina HiSeq platform. The paper's data handling went like this. Synthetic template baselines were used to correct PCR bias computationally, reads within Hamming distance 2 were collapsed together, and singletons that could not be merged were discarded. By aligning reads against IMGT, V, D and J genes, CDR3 length, and insertions or deletions at six rearrangement sites were assigned. Within each subset, clonotype counts were normalized to sorted cell number, after which true diversity and Gini coefficients were computed with the tcR R package. The overlap coefficient, calculated on TCRB nucleotide sequences, was used to quantify repertoire sharing. Out-of-frame TCRB sequences from naive cells were analyzed as a proxy for the pre-selection repertoire. In TCRdb, the immuneACCESS table is reduced to in-frame sequences with V and J assigned. These tables do not hold every clone; where another copy was compared, an unresolved V gene accounts for under half, and the others remain unexplained. The V and J calls and the clone size are those of that table, but D and trimming were determined from the DNA. The table for this sample lists a few hundred thousand clones; approximately 11% of them were counted only once. The ten biggest clones cover approximately 0.017% of the sample.

A single peripheral blood draw of roughly 0.11 L on average was collected from each donor into heparinised tubes. Naive, central memory, regulatory and stem cell-like memory CD4+ T cells were sorted on a BD FACSAria II using a panel including CD45RO, CCR7, CD25, CD127, CD95 and CD27. All sorted populations exceeded 95% purity. PBMCs were separated immediately by Lymphoprep density gradient centrifugation and were stained directly, without being cultured. So that batch effects would be minimized, each experiment stained and sorted samples in pairs, pairing one healthy donor with one patient. The sample taken for sequencing was naive CD4+ T cells from blood. Taken with the paper, the label for cell subset or site translates to: true naive CD4+ T cells. The TCR was taken from a man aged 25-45 years with type 1 diabetes. The chain is encoded by TRBV11-3 joined to TRBJ2-3; TRBD1 agrees with 8 junctional bases. The CDR3 region: CASSLGGQGAADTQYF. Here is the DNA: TGTGCCAGCAGCTTAGGCGGCCAGGGGGCGGCAGATACGCAGTATTTT.